Here is one T cell receptor beta chain with its context. The clone's antigen remains unknown. No base qualities exist here, and no much larger clone lies one base off it. These data come from a study of blood T cell repertoires in COVID-19 (dated by TCRdb to the early 2020s). Regarding the study in general: Samples covering the acute and convalescent phases of COVID-19 were provided by collaborators in the United States, Italy and Spain. The prospective study material was composed of cDNA or gDNA derived from T cells, B-cell-depleted T cells, or PBMCs. The dataset comprised deeply sampled blood TCRbeta repertoires from subjects exposed to, actively infected with, or recovered from COVID-19. The repertoires were made available in a free public database intended to serve as a resource for research on the immune response to SARS-CoV-2. The samples were drawn from two sources: the first 160 participants of the ongoing ImmuneRACE study, and approximately 1,300 subjects contributed by 6 global collaborators. A de-identified subject ID, COVID-19 status, age in years and sex were almost always included in the sample metadata. Where available, HLA class I and class II types were taken from metadata supplied by the sample provider and were not determined by assay-based typing. Study-wide conclusions, independent of this receptor: Clinical and demographic metadata were provided uncurated, with the amount varying by source and participant.

TCRbeta CDR3 regions were amplified from genomic DNA by means of the immunoSEQ Assay, a bias-controlled multiplex PCR. In the original analysis: The number of nucleated cells in each sample was estimated by amplification of reference gene primers within the assay. Sequence reads were collapsed and filtered to measure the absolute abundance of every unique TCRbeta CDR3 rearrangement. Productive Simpson clonality was computed per sample as the square root of Simpson's diversity index over productive rearrangements. The table was pulled from immuneACCESS by TCRdb, which kept in-frame rearrangements only. Such tables lose some clones; where checked, under half of the loss comes from unresolved V genes, and the rest has no known cause. Clone size and V and J calls were adopted from that table, with D and trimming inferred from the DNA. The sample data list fewer than 200,000 clones, and about 88% of these were observed just once. Clones ranked in the top ten supply about 3% of the sample.

Whole blood was collected in K2EDTA tubes by collaborating institutions according to the institutions' own protocols. For TCRbeta analysis, collaborators shipped samples as frozen whole blood, isolated PBMCs, or DNA extracted from either of those sample types. Spanning cysteine to phenylalanine, the CDR3 consists of 14 amino acids. CDR3 DNA only is kept here, 42 bases in frame from base 1. The trim is 0 bases for V and 3 bases for J, with a gap of 9 bases between the germline ends. The germline V gene (reference sequence) sets CDR1 to GTSNPN and CDR2 to SVGIG. Sequencing input: peripheral blood. Here the chain combines TRBV30 and TRBJ1-5, with the D gene uncertain. This TCR was recovered from a man in his forties with active or convalescent COVID-19. CDR3 reads: CAWSVRVFNQPQHF. The DNA sequence is as follows: TGTGCCTGGAGTGTACGGGTCTTCAATCAGCCCCAGCATTTT. The variable domain in full, with residues beyond the CDR3 obtained from the reference TRBV30 and TRBJ1-5 genes, is SQTIHQWPATLVQPVGSPLSLECTVEGTSNPNLYWYRQAAGRGLQLLFYSVGIGQISSEVPQNLSASRPQDRQFILSSKKLLLSDSGFYLCAWSVRVFNQPQHFGDGTRLSIL.